Given below is one T cell receptor beta chain in context. Profiled with immunoSEQ multiplex PCR; TCRdb holds only in-frame clones, not every one. This repertoire shows around 40,000 clones, around four fifths found once; its top ten account for more than 35%. The data are from a study of blood T cell repertoires in COVID-19. Overall study context: Nucleic acid was either cDNA or gDNA, and it came from T cells, B-cell-depleted T cells, or PBMCs.

Per germline, CDR1 SGHDT and CDR2 YYEEEE. V lost 3 bases, J lost 1 base, and 2 bases stayed unmatched. The CDR3 has 14 amino acids. Sequenced material: peripheral blood. The chain uses TRBV5-6 and TRBJ2-7; TRBD1 aligns across 9 bases. The sequence came from an elderly man with active or convalescent COVID-19. CDR3 DNA: TGTGCCAGCAGCTGGGGACAGGGATCCTACGAGCAGTACTTC. Translated: CASSWGQGSYEQYF.